Given below is one T cell receptor (beta chain) in context. Its recognized antigen is unknown. No quality values exist for individual bases; no much larger clone is one base distant. The sample comes from a study of regulatory T cells in long-lasting Graves disease (dated by TCRdb to the early 2020s). A note on the overall study: To count as having persistent Graves' disease, a patient had to have received antithyroid drug treatment for over 5 years with TSH receptor autoantibodies remaining persistently positive. Peripheral blood TCR sequencing and RNA sequencing compared persistent Graves' disease patients with newly diagnosed Graves' disease patients. The study was conducted in China and was registered as a clinical trial. TCR sequencing covered some 13 persistent and 20 or so newly diagnosed Graves' disease patients, some 35 samples in total. Antithyroid drugs had been taken for ten to twelve years on average by persistent Graves' disease patients in the clinical cohort.

Beyond this particular receptor, the publication reports: Only peripheral blood was studied, because thyroid tissue, the primary lesion, was inaccessible. Persistent disease showed preferential use of TRBV28, TRBJ1-2 and TRBJ2-5, whereas newly diagnosed disease favored TRBV20-1 and TRBJ2-1. Persistent Graves' disease patients showed lower TCR Shannon entropy and fewer highly expanded clones than newly diagnosed patients, suggesting clonal expansion. Only the TCR beta chain was sequenced and analyzed. As a limitation, the authors acknowledged that the small sample size may reduce accuracy. More public clonotypes were shared among persistent patients (around 2,600) than among newly diagnosed patients (more than 900).

The germline V gene specifies MNHNS as CDR1 and SASEGT as CDR2. At the junction V is shortened by 3 bases and J by 0 bases, with 12 bases in between. From its cysteine to its phenylalanine, the CDR3 spans 15 amino acids. The entry retains the CDR3 DNA only, 45 bases that are in frame from base 1. The time point tag for this specimen amounts to: persistent/refractory GD, antithyroid drugs over 5 years with positive TRAb. RNA was extracted from PBMCs in TRIzol for both TCR sequencing and RNA sequencing. The diagnosis of Graves' disease followed American Thyroid Association guidelines. Recruitment of patients was carried out at an endocrinology department in Xi'an, China. From each patient, approximately 10 milliliters of peripheral blood was collected into an EDTA anticoagulant tube. Ficoll Paque Plus density gradient separation was used to isolate PBMCs, and no further T cell sorting was done. An Agilent 2100 Bioanalyzer and agarose gel were used to check RNA quality, and a NanoDrop 2000 was used to measure RNA concentration.

Library prep was done by multiplex PCR. Sequencing took place on an Illumina HiSeq 4000. To build TCR beta libraries, CDR3 regions were amplified by Arm-PCR using iRepertoire HTBI primers. Gel purification was performed on PCR products prior to sequencing. The original pipeline was this. Gene usage analysis of CDR3 amino acid clonotypes used the 55 to 80 TRBV and 12 to 15 TRBJ segments found across samples. COPE and FqMerger were used to merge filtered high-quality paired reads into contigs. BLAST was used to align contigs to IMGT TRBV, TRBD and TRBJ reference genes, and CDR3 was defined according to IMGT. Any clonotype with a frequency above 0.1% was classified as a highly expanded clone. Shannon entropy served as the measure of repertoire diversity, while the Gini coefficient captured V-J evenness. A clonotype found in more than one individual was treated as public. The public reads were quality trimmed at Q25 with fastp and then assembled into clones with MiXCR by TCRdb, keeping productive beta chains. Duplicate CDR3 protein sequences are folded into a single record with the most common DNA and genes. The authors' filters were not applied to this entry. The sample contains roughly 470,000 distinct CDR3 sequences, around 20% of them found a single time. The ten largest clones add up to under 9% of the sample.

The source of this sequence is a female donor with Graves disease. This chain joins TRBV6-1 to TRBJ2-7; no confident D gene assignment can be made. This specimen was peripheral blood mononuclear cells (PBMCs), taken when the disease was refractory, from a patient treated with antithyroid drugs. DNA sequence: TGTGCCAGCAGTGATCAGCACCCGAGCTCCTACGAGCAGTACTTC. Its protein reads: CASSDQHPSSYEQYF.